This TCR beta chain was identified in a study of shared clonotypes between healthy human individuals. Trimming removed 5 bases at V and 0 bases at J, with 16 bases between. Germline-derived CDR1 and CDR2 are SEHNR and FQNEAQ (reference sequence). CDR3 length equals 16 residues. CD45RO+ cells joined CCR7-negative CD45RA+ TemRA cells to form CD8 memory. The assay used deep level. Over several immunoSEQ plates, each subset's genomic DNA was distributed in even portions. Here immunoSEQ multiplex PCR was the method, and the copy in TCRdb shows in-frame clones only, minus some. The table lists approximately 710,000 clones, about nine tenths of them singletons, with around a third in the top ten.

This rearrangement joins TRBV7-9 to TRBJ1-1; perhaps TRBD1 as D (5 bases). The sequencing sample was made of memory CD8+ T cells from PBMCs. Subset meaning: CD45RO+ cells pooled with CCR7-negative TemRA cells. The receptor comes from a man younger than 35 in good health. Some clones in this sample may be carry-over from other donors' samples. The DNA for the CDR3 is TGTGCCAGCAGCACTCTTCATCAGGGCTTGAACACTGAAGCTTTCTTT. It encodes CASSTLHQGLNTEAFF.